This entry lists 3 T cell receptor beta chains sequenced from one sample in a study of control samples from healthy donors and cancer patients. TCRdb's copy holds only in-frame clones and misses some; the assay was immunoSEQ multiplex PCR. The sample lists over 150,000 clones; just under 95% were seen once. Sequencing was done on a sample of blood. All receptors derive from a man aged 40-50 years in good health.

The V and J genes are TRBV5-1 and TRBJ2-1, with 9 bases lining up with TRBD2. V trimming: 0 bases; J trimming: 4 bases; junction bases outside the gene matches: 5. The CDR3 is made up of 16 amino acids. The germline V gene encodes CDR1 SGHRS and CDR2 YFSETQ. The CDR3 region has the DNA TGCGCCAGCAGCTTGGTTAGCGGGGGAGATTACAATGAGCAGTTCTTC. Its protein is CASSLVSGGDYNEQFF.

The V call is TRBV28, the J call TRBJ1-2; no clear D. The CDR3 has 12 residues. Germline V lookup: CDR1 MDHEN, CDR2 SYDVKM. V was shortened by 7 bases and J by 14 bases, with 20 bases between the two germline ends. CDR3 amino acids: CASNSPRRVITF. CDR3 in DNA: TGTGCCAGCAACTCACCGCGGAGGGTTATAACCTTC.

The rearrangement joins TRBV6-5 to TRBJ1-5; a possible D gene is TRBD1 (6 bases). V was shortened by 1 base and J by 7 bases, with 14 bases between the two germline ends. The CDR3 covers 15 residues. Germline CDR1 and CDR2: MNHEY and SVGAGI. DNA for the CDR3: TGTGCCAGCAGTTACTGGCCCCCAGGGGACCAGCCCCAGCATTTT. This encodes CASSYWPPGDQPQHF.